A single sample gave rise to the 22 T cell receptor beta chains below, sequenced in a study of molecular identifiers for immune sequencing clone quantification. One entry per CDR3 protein, called by TCRdb with MiXCR from the PCR reads. The repertoire holds tens of thousands of distinct CDR3 sequences, with approximately 25% as singletons. Sequenced sample: naive CD8+ T cells from blood, with Jurkat cell RNA spiked in. The sample's subset: FACS-sorted CD8+CD4-CCR7+CD45RA+ naive T cells. The receptor source for this set is a human donor in good health. Some libraries in this study had Jurkat cell RNA spiked in.

The chain recombines TRBV27 with TRBJ2-7; TRBD1 matches 7 bases. CDR3 length: 13 residues. CDR1 is MNHEY, CDR2 SMNVEV, per germline (reference sequence). The V gene end was trimmed by 8 bases and the J gene end by 3 bases; junction bases not matched to a gene: 7. CDR3 in amino acids: CASGRQGYYEQYF. The CDR3 nucleotides are TGTGCCAGCGGACGACAGGGCTACTACGAGCAGTACTTC.

This clonotype was seen at least ten times. The chain employs TRBV19 and TRBJ1-1; perhaps TRBD1 as D (5 bases). Trimming shortened V by 2 bases and J by 0 bases, and 7 bases separated the two germline ends. CDR1 LNHDA and CDR2 SQIVND come from the germline V gene (reference sequence). This CDR3 region has 14 residues. CDR3 protein: CASSIRGMNTEAFF. CDR3 nucleotides: TGTGCCAGTAGTATAAGGGGAATGAACACTGAAGCTTTCTTT. Filled out from reference TRBV19 and TRBJ1-1, the complete variable domain reads DGGITQSPKYLFRKEGQNVTLSCEQNLNHDAMYWYRQDPGQGLRLIYYSQIVNDFQKGDIAEGYSVSREKKESFPLTVTSAQKNPTAFYLCASSIRGMNTEAFFGQGTRLTVV.

The table lists this clonotype with many counts. This chain links TRBV29-1 with TRBJ2-3, with 8 bases identical to TRBD2. CDR3 length: 17 residues. The V and J ends lost 0 bases and 2 bases, in that order; junction bases with no gene match: 10. Germline CDR1 and CDR2: SQVTM and ANQGSEA. The DNA for the CDR3 is TGCAGCGTTGAAGATTGGGAGCGGGGGACCCTCACAGATACGCAGTATTTT. Amino acid sequence: CSVEDWERGTLTDTQYF.

This clonotype has ten or more counts. The chain joins TRBV4-1 to TRBJ2-3, with D perhaps matching TRBD1 or TRBD2 (5 bases each). This CDR3 spans 15 amino acids. Trimming pared 0 bases from V and 4 bases from J, leaving 11 bases between. Germline CDR1 MGHRA, CDR2 YSYEKL. CDR3 loop: CASSQETRDPDTQYF. Here the CDR3 DNA reads TGCGCCAGCAGCCAAGAGACGAGGGACCCAGATACGCAGTATTTT.

For this clonotype: A single base separates this from a much larger clone, so it may be a read error. The chain uses TRBV6-2 or TRBV6-3 and TRBJ2-7, with 9 bases lining up with TRBD1. Germline values: CDR1 MNHEY, CDR2 SVGEGT. This CDR3 comprises 16 residues. CDR3 loop: CASRPFWTGESSEQYF. DNA for the CDR3: TGTGCCAGCAGACCCTTCTGGACAGGGGAGTCCTCCGAGCAGTACTTC.

This clonotype has a handful of counts. V usage is TRBV11-2 and J usage is TRBJ2-7; no clear D. The V end was cut by 2 bases, the J end by 2 bases, with 10 bases between. The CDR3 covers 14 residues. CDR1 is SGHAT, CDR2 FQNNGV, per germline. CDR3 sequence (DNA): TGTGCCAGCAGCTTACCGGACGGAGCCTACGAGCAGTACTTC. Its translation is CASSLPDGAYEQYF.

This clonotype was counted at least ten times. The J gene is TRBJ2-3, the V gene TRBV6-2 or TRBV6-3, with D possibly matching TRBD2 (5 bases). The CDR3 totals 15 residues. The germline CDR1 and CDR2 sequences are MNHEY and SVGEGT. V was pared by 5 bases and J by 1 base, with 13 bases between. The CDR3: CASSITSGGTDTQYF. The CDR3 DNA reads as TGTGCCAGCAGTATCACGAGCGGAGGCACAGATACGCAGTATTTT.

In this sample, this clonotype turned up many times. The chain employs TRBV29-1 and TRBJ2-7, with D possibly being TRBD1 (6 bases). Trimming took off 4 bases at V and 0 bases at J, with 10 bases between the two ends. Germline lookup yields CDR1 SQVTM and CDR2 ANQGSEA. The CDR3 consists of 13 residues. CDR3 in DNA: TGCAGCGTTGGGGGGCCCGACTCCTACGAGCAGTACTTC. Amino acid sequence: CSVGGPDSYEQYF.

CDR3 loop: CASSDNSGRDTQYF. For the CDR3, the DNA is TGTGCCAGCAGTGACAATAGCGGAAGGGATACGCAGTATTTT. The V and J genes are TRBV6-4 and TRBJ2-3, with D possibly matching TRBD2 (6 bases). CDR3 length: 14 amino acids. The V end lost 2 bases, the J end lost 6 bases, and 12 bases lay between the germline ends. Germline CDR1 MRHNA, CDR2 SNTAGT.

This clonotype appeared many times. V is TRBV6-5 and J is TRBJ2-3; TRBD2 agrees at 9 bases. CDR3 length: 16 amino acids. Germline trimming cut 4 bases from V and 2 bases from J; bases unmatched to any gene: 7. In germline, CDR1 is MNHEY, CDR2 SVGAGI. The DNA for the CDR3 is TGTGCCAGCAGTTCCGAGGTAGCGGGGGTCACAGATACGCAGTATTTT. It is translated as CASSSEVAGVTDTQYF.

Regarding this clonotype: This sequence may be a read error, since a much larger clone differs from it by one base. The chain combines TRBV5-6 with TRBJ2-7; 10 nucleotides line up with TRBD1. CDR3 length equals 14 residues. The germline gives CDR1 SGHDT, CDR2 YYEEEE. The CDR3 region has the DNA TGTGCCAGCAGCGAGGGACAGGGGACCTACGGGCAGTACTTC. It translates to CASSEGQGTYGQYF.

This clonotype was seen repeatedly, ten times or more. CDR3 sequence (DNA): TGTGCCAGTAGTACCCTCTCGGGTTTGCGCACAGATACGCAGTATTTT. Translating gives CASSTLSGLRTDTQYF. The chain recombines TRBV19 with TRBJ2-3; D not certain. V dropped 4 bases and J dropped 1 base, with 15 bases sitting between them. Germline values: CDR1 LNHDA, CDR2 SQIVND (reference sequence). The CDR3 is made up of 16 amino acids.

Of note for this clonotype: Possible read error: a much larger clone is one base away. This chain joins TRBV29-1 and TRBJ2-7, with 7 bases that match TRBD1. Per the germline V gene, CDR1 is SQVTM and CDR2 is ANQGSEA. This CDR3 region has 13 residues. CDR3 in DNA: TGCAGCGTCGTCAACAGGGGTTCCTACGAGCGGTACTTC. The encoded protein is CSVVNRGSYERYF.

This clonotype has more than one count but fewer than ten. This may stem from a read error, because a much larger clone lies one nucleotide away. The genes are TRBV5-1 and TRBJ2-2, with D perhaps TRBD1 (5 bases). The CDR3 covers 14 residues. CDR1 and CDR2 from the germline V gene are SGHRS and YFSETQ. Trimming shortened V by 6 bases and J by 7 bases, and 16 bases separated the two germline ends. CDR3 protein: CASTLGWGDGELFF. In DNA form, the CDR3 reads TGCGCCAGCACCCTGGGATGGGGCGACGGGGAGCTGTTTTTT. Combining the CDR3 with reference TRBV5-1 and TRBJ2-2 gives the whole variable domain KAGVTQTPRYLIKTRGQQVTLSCSPISGHRSVSWYQQTPGQGLQFLFEYFSETQRNKGNFPGRFSGRQFSNSRSEMNVSTLELGDSALYLCASTLGWGDGELFFGEGSRLTVL.

The chain carries TRBV2 and TRBJ2-1; possible D gene TRBD1, 7 bases. V lost 5 bases and J 7 bases, leaving 21 bases between the germline ends. The germline V gene has CDR1 SNHLY and CDR2 FYNNEI. This CDR3 contains 16 residues. CDR3 residues: CASSYYGGQLKNEQFF. The CDR3, as DNA: TGTGCCAGCAGTTACTACGGGGGACAGTTAAAGAATGAGCAGTTCTTC.

There are many counts of this clonotype. This rearrangement joins TRBV27 to TRBJ2-6, with D possibly being TRBD1 or TRBD2 (6 bases each). CDR1 and CDR2 from the germline V gene are MNHEY and SMNVEV (reference sequence). The V end lost 5 bases, the J end lost 0 bases, and 23 bases lay between the germline ends. CDR3 size: 20 residues. CDR3 DNA sequence: TGTGCCAGCAGTATACGACAGGACTATATAAACCCCTCTGGGGCCAACGTCCTGACTTTC. This gives the protein CASSIRQDYINPSGANVLTF.

This clonotype was picked up many times. This chain connects TRBV4-3 to TRBJ2-1; no clear D. Trimming shortened V by 0 bases and J by 6 bases, and 12 bases separated the two germline ends. The CDR3 runs 15 residues. The germline V gene encodes CDR1 LGHNA and CDR2 YSLEER. The CDR3 here is CASSQDIPGFNEQFF. The CDR3 nucleotides are TGCGCCAGCAGCCAAGACATCCCTGGCTTCAATGAGCAGTTCTTC.

This clonotype appeared a few times. V gene TRBV28 combines with J gene TRBJ2-3; TRBD2 agrees at 7 bases. Germline CDR1 reads MDHEN; CDR2 reads SYDVKM. V lost 10 bases to trimming and J lost 5 bases; unmatched junction nucleotides: 12. The CDR3 sequence is 14 residues long. CDR3 sequence: CAISRMAGEDTQYF. The CDR3 DNA is TGTGCCATAAGTCGAATGGCGGGAGAAGATACGCAGTATTTT.

On this clonotype: Mismatch with germline at one junction end may stem from a read error. V is TRBV4-3 and J is TRBJ2-2; perhaps D is TRBD1 or TRBD2 (5 bases each). This CDR3 region has 17 residues. Germline loops: CDR1 LGHNA, CDR2 YSLEER. CDR3 in amino acids: CARSQDGTPPPPGALFF. In DNA form, the CDR3 reads TGCGCCCGCAGCCAAGACGGGACCCCCCCGCCCCCCGGGGCGCTGTTTTTT.

With respect to this clonotype: The CDR3 ends on some other residue instead of the conserved phenylalanine or tryptophan, so this is likely a read error. J is TRBJ2-3 and V is TRBV12-3 or TRBV12-4; D not certain. This CDR3 contains 16 residues. Trimming removed 4 bases at V and 0 bases at J, with 14 bases between. CDR3 sequence (DNA): TGTGCCAGCAGTTCCCCGGAGCTCGGCAGCACAGATACGCAGTATCTT. It codes for CASSSPELGSTDTQYL.

This clonotype has ten or more counts. The chain is built from TRBV4-1 and TRBJ2-1; 8 nucleotides match TRBD2. Unmatched junction bases numbered 2, after V lost 2 bases and J lost 5 bases. CDR1 is MGHRA, CDR2 YSYEKL, per germline. This CDR3 region has 14 residues. The DNA for the CDR3 is TGCGCCAGCAGCCAACTAGCGGGCCACAATGAGCAGTTCTTC. The encoded protein is CASSQLAGHNEQFF.

Judged by abundance, this clonotype is medium-sized. The gene calls are TRBV5-4 and TRBJ2-7, with D unresolved. The V gene's germline CDR1 is SGHNT and CDR2 YYREEE (reference sequence). The length of the CDR3 is 14 residues. The V end lost 0 bases, the J end lost 2 bases, and 9 bases lay between the germline ends. The CDR3 DNA is TGTGCCAGCAGCTTGGAGGCAACGGCCTACGAGCAGTACTTC. Residues: CASSLEATAYEQYF.